Sequencing of this T cell receptor (beta chain) was carried out in a study of T cells in Graves' hyperthyroidism and ophthalmopathy. It was RNA transcripts that yielded the amplified TCR beta CDR3 regions. Primed by the HTBI set, a first-round RT-PCR was run on the TCR CDR3. In TCRdb, the multiplex PCR reads were re-called with MiXCR into one record per CDR3 protein. The top ten hold around 50% of the sample, which has approximately 210,000 distinct CDR3 sequences, 17% seen once. V was trimmed by 7 bases and J by 11 bases, leaving 14 bases between them. The CDR3 length is 11 residues. CDR1 MNHNS and CDR2 SASEGT come from the germline V gene. This clonotype was seen a handful of times.

The chain combines TRBV6-1 with TRBJ1-1; D gene ambiguous. The source of this sequence is a man aged 45-65 years with Graves' hyperthyroidism. Sequenced material: blood. CDR3 in amino acids: CASIKGGKAFF. The CDR3 DNA is TGTGCCAGCATCAAGGGCGGGAAGGCTTTCTTT.